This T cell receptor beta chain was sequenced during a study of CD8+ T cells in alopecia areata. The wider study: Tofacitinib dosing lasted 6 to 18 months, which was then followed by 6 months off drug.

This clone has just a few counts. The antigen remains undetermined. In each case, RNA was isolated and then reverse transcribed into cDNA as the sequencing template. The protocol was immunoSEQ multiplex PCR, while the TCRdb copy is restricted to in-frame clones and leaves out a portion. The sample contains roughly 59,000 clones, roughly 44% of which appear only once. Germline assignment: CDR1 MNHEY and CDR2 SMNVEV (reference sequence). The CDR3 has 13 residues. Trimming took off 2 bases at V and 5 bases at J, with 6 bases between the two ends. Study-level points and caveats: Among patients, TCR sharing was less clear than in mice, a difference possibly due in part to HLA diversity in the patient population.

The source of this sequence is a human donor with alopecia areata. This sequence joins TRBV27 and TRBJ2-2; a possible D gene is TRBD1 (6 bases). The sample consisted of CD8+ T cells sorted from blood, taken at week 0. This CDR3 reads CASSLGQTGELFF. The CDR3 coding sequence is TGTGCCAGCAGTTTAGGACAGACCGGGGAGCTGTTTTTT.